Detailed here is one TCR beta chain. This clonotype was recorded at least ten times. The antigen it binds to is not known. No qualities accompany the bases; no much larger clone lies one base away. The library was built by means of 5' RACE. These reads were obtained on an Illumina HiSeq 2500. The second PCR ran for about 7 to 11 cycles and used a J-beta primer mix along with a sample-barcoded 5' primer. Each TCR beta cDNA molecule received a unique molecular identifier from a template-switch 5' adaptor carrying 12 random nucleotides. At least 2.5 million CDR3-containing paired-end reads were obtained from each sample. All of the RNA was converted into first-strand cDNA using the Mint cDNA synthesis kit, with a TRBC-specific oligonucleotide serving as the primer. After uracil-DNA glycosylase treatment, a first 18-cycle PCR used universal primers M1SS and BC2_uni_R on all cDNA. The published analysis was carried out like this. Normalization of each sample was performed by random selection of 1 million high-quality reads, each carrying a distinct molecular identifier. Reads sharing molecular identifiers were discarded rather than binned into consensus sequences. MiTCR, set to a Q25 quality threshold and the strictest error-elimination algorithm, was used for CDR3 identification, clonotype clustering and error correction. A nonparametric unseen species model with Euler transformation was used to estimate lower-bound total TCR beta diversity. The public reads were quality trimmed at Q25 with fastp and then assembled into clones with MiXCR by TCRdb, keeping productive beta chains. Every CDR3 protein is listed once, alongside the most common genes and DNA of its rows. For this entry, the V and J calls and clone size follow TCRdb and not the study's own pipeline. Counted in this sample were around 800,000 distinct CDR3 sequences; about 26% of them appeared once. The ten largest make up roughly 3.1% of the sample.

Trimming costs V 3 bases and J 1 base, and their ends lie 13 bases apart. CDR1 and CDR2 were assigned from the germline V gene as KGHSH and LQKENI. The CDR3, from cysteine to phenylalanine, totals 16 residues. Of all the DNA, just the CDR3 is kept, 48 bases in frame from base 1. This sample stems from a study of blood T cells in healthy people across ages (dated by TCRdb to between 2015 and 2017). Regarding the study in general: In model experiments, template switching captured roughly one uniquely barcoded TCR beta cDNA molecule for every two T cells. Using deep sequencing normalized with unique cDNA molecular identifiers, the study measured how TCR beta repertoire diversity changes with age. For two donors (one aged 18 to 30 and one aged 80 or older), the study analyzed two additional independent replicas of 1 million unique cDNA reads from the same blood draw. The donors were divided into four age groups: young (average around 16 years), middle-aged (approximately 39), aged (roughly 66) and long-lived (around 80).

Paper-wide results and their limitations: Because profiling used bulk unsorted PBMCs, naive and antigen-experienced compartments could not be compared conclusively. Because donor CMV infection status was unknown, age-related changes in expanded clonotypes were potentially confounded. Estimates of total diversity based on one million sequenced T cells were regarded as lower bounds and as underestimates. The long-lived group showed more naive CD4+ T cells, fewer expanded clones and increased TCR diversity than the aged group, suggesting age selection. There was a strong correlation between observed TCR beta diversity and the percentage of naive T cells measured by flow cytometry. As age increased, observed TCR beta diversity per million T cells dropped in a roughly linear way, and a significant reduction was already evident by age around 41.

The roughly 39 donors, aged 6 to 90 years, were systemically healthy Caucasian individuals from Russia. Roughly 11 milliliters of peripheral blood were drawn from each donor into EDTA-treated Vacutainer tubes. PBMCs were isolated by Ficoll-Paque density-gradient centrifugation, with at least 6 million obtained per sample. Total RNA, at least 5 micrograms per sample, was extracted from PBMCs with Trizol reagent. The percentages of naive CD45RAhigh/CD27high T cells were determined by flow cytometry on a PBMC aliquot from every donor. The sample was also linked to a second study, of T cells of mothers and their children. As that second study puts it: Donors were nine systemically healthy Caucasian individuals: three mothers and their six children. cDNA synthesis consumed the entire amount of extracted RNA, loaded at around 1.5 ug RNA in each 15 ul reaction. In the second PCR, sample barcodes and 2-4 random nucleotides were introduced via the M1S primer. Each mother yielded over 9 million TCR beta CDR3 reads and each child about 3 million reads. In both related and unrelated pairs, thymic selection shapes the output of TCR recombination in a similar way, with inherited differences having only a minor effect. Normalized repertoire overlap in related mother-child pairs was always slightly higher than in unrelated mother-child pairs, but the difference was never significant. No persistent microchimeric T cell clones were found, with a detection sensitivity of approximately 95 clones per million clonotypes. To look for features that set related mother-child pairs apart from unrelated individuals, the researchers ran deep NGS to compare the TCR beta repertoires of mothers and children. The mean age was around 42 +/- 4 years for the mothers and approximately 11 +/- 4 years for the children. After adapter ligation was performed with NEBNext reagents, the libraries were sequenced on an Illumina HiSeq 2000 with 100+100 nt paired-end reads. Mother and child libraries were prepared a month apart and sequenced in separate runs to prevent cross-contamination. Between about 500,000 and 2,100,000 distinct TCR beta clonotypes were identified per donor. Naive TCR beta clonotypes were estimated from low-frequency clonotypes matched to each donor's FACS-determined naive share, without sorting.

Material for sequencing was blood. The receptor's source is a boy younger than 18 in good health. Rearrangement joined TRBV18 to TRBJ2-1, with a tentative D gene TRBD1 over 6 matching bases. In nucleotide form, the sequence is TGTGCCAGCTCACCCACCCAGGGGCTATCCTACAATGAGCAGTTCTTC. Translated, it gives CASSPTQGLSYNEQFF.